The sequence of this T cell receptor beta chain was determined in a study of blood T cell repertoires in COVID-19. About the research overall: The origin of the acute and convalescent COVID-19 samples was the United States, Italy and Spain.

TCRdb's table, derived via immunoSEQ multiplex PCR, lists solely in-frame clones and lacks some. The sample has around 260,000 clones, 91% seen once. Patients at the Seattle site were enrolled during active infection and followed longitudinally. After removal of 1 base from V and 8 bases from J, the junction contained 9 bases not matched to a gene. Germline V gene sequence: CDR1 SGHTA, CDR2 FQGNSA. The CDR3 totals 16 residues. The sequenced sample was peripheral blood. This chain uses TRBV7-2 with TRBJ2-1; 9 bases map to TRBD2. This receptor was obtained from a person aged 18 to 35 with COVID-19, enrolled during active disease. CDR3 protein: CASSLGGSGSGYEQFF. As DNA, the CDR3 is TGTGCCAGCAGCTTAGGAGGTAGCGGGAGTGGTTATGAGCAGTTCTTC.